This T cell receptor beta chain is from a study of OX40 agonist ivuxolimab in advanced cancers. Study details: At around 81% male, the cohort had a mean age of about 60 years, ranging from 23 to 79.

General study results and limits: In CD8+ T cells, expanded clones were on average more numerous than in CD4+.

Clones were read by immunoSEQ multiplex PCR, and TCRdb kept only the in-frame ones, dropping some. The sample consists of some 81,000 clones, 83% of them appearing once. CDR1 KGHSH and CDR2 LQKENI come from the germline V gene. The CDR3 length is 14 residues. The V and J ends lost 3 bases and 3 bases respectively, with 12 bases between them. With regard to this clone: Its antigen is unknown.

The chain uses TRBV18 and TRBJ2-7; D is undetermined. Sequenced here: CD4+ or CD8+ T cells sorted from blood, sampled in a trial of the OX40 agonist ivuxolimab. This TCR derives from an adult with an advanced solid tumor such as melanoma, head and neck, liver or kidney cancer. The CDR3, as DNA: TGTGCCAGCTCACCGTCGAGAATGGGCTACGAGCAGTACTTC. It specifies CASSPSRMGYEQYF.